Here is one T cell receptor (beta chain) with its context. The antigen remains undetermined. The assay was immunoSEQ multiplex PCR, and TCRdb's table has in-frame clones only and misses some. The table records about 15,000 clones, approximately 86% of them present only once. This sample was included in a study of OX40 agonist ivuxolimab in advanced cancers. Study-wide background: Patients were treated with ivuxolimab, an agonistic anti-OX40 (CD134) antibody. Whole-study results and caveats: At 0.1 to 3.0 mg/kg and by week 6, CD4+ and CD8+ T cells in the blood had expanded clonally.

Baseline was the first blood sampling point, followed by cycle 4 day 1 and cycle 7 day 1. CDR3 size: 15 residues. V dropped 6 bases and J dropped 4; count of bases not matched to a gene: 8. The V gene's germline CDR1 is WNHNN and CDR2 SYGVQD (reference sequence). The origin of this receptor is an adult with an advanced solid tumor such as melanoma, head and neck, liver or kidney cancer. This sequence joins TRBV10-1 and TRBJ2-2, with TRBD1 matching over 7 bases. The sequencing used CD4+ or CD8+ T cells sorted from blood, collected in a trial of the OX40 agonist ivuxolimab. This CDR3 is CASSLGGAGTGELFF. The CDR3 DNA sequence: TGCGCCAGCAGCCTAGGGGGCGCGGGCACCGGGGAGCTGTTTTTT.